This T cell receptor (beta chain) was obtained from a study of T cell changes during pregnancy in multiple sclerosis. The method was immunoSEQ multiplex PCR; TCRdb's version includes in-frame clones alone and lacks a portion of them. The sample has tens of thousands of clones, almost 95% seen once. Looked up from germline, CDR1 is MNHEY and CDR2 is SVGAGI. This CDR3 is built from 15 residues. After removal of 6 bases from V and 4 bases from J, the junction contained 11 bases not matched to a gene. The receptor comes from a female donor with multiple sclerosis, enrolled in a pregnancy study. The sequenced material came from peripheral blood. The V gene is TRBV6-5, the J gene TRBJ1-1; TRBD1 matches 7 bases. CDR3 sequence (DNA): TGTGCCAGCAGATCCAGACAGGGCGTGGGCACTGAAGCTTTCTTT. Amino acids: CASRSRQGVGTEAFF.